The 17 T cell receptor beta chains reported below all come from one sample, sequenced in a study of cytomegalovirus exposure and HLA in healthy donors. Primers for the PCR totalled 60 Vbeta and 13 Jbeta. Produced via immunoSEQ multiplex PCR; TCRdb's table is partial and in-frame only. The sample table sets out 150,000 or so clones. Sequenced: PBMCs. The source is a woman aged 50 to 60 in good health and CMV-seronegative.

This rearrangement joins TRBV28 to TRBJ1-4; 9 bases fit TRBD1. Trimming removed 5 bases from V and 7 bases from J; junction bases left unmatched: 11. Germline lookup yields CDR1 MDHEN and CDR2 SYDVKM. This CDR3 spans 16 amino acids. CDR3 DNA sequence: TGTGCCAGCAGTCCCCCCACAGGGGGCGCGGGTGAAAAACTGTTTTTT. It codes for CASSPPTGGAGEKLFF.

The chain links TRBV18 to TRBJ2-7; D not certain. The CDR3 runs 13 residues. Germline lookup yields CDR1 KGHSH and CDR2 LQKENI. The V and J ends lost 5 bases and 4 bases respectively, with 12 bases between them. Here the CDR3 DNA reads TGTGCCAGCTCATATAACACGATGTACGAGCAGTACTTC. Protein sequence: CASSYNTMYEQYF.

This chain connects TRBV11-2 to TRBJ2-4, with D hard to call. The CDR3 runs 15 residues. The germline CDR1 and CDR2 sequences are SGHAT and FQNNGV. The germline V and J ends were trimmed by 6 bases and 0 bases, with 12 bases remaining between them. The CDR3 is CASSWAAGAKNIQYF. In DNA form, the CDR3 reads TGTGCCAGCAGTTGGGCCGCAGGAGCCAAAAACATTCAGTACTTC. The variable domain in full, completed from reference TRBV11-2 and TRBJ2-4, reads EAGVAQSPRYKIIEKRQSVAFWCNPISGHATLYWYQQILGQGPKLLIQFQNNGVVDDSQLPKDRFSAERLKGVDSTLKIQPAKLEDSAVYLCASSWAAGAKNIQYFGAGTRLSVL.

The V and J genes are TRBV19 and TRBJ1-1; 7 bases match TRBD1. V shed 5 bases, J shed 4 bases, and the junction held 7 bases outside the gene matches. CDR3 length equals 14 residues. Germline assignment: CDR1 LNHDA and CDR2 SQIVND (reference sequence). In nucleotides, the CDR3 is TGTGCCAGTAGTCAGGACAGGACGGGCACTGAAGCTTTCTTT. This translates into CASSQDRTGTEAFF.

This chain links TRBV6-5 with TRBJ2-1; maybe TRBD2 (5 bases). Germline V CDR1 and CDR2: MNHEY, SVGAGI. The length of the CDR3 is 13 residues. V lost 0 bases, J lost 9 bases, and 9 bases lay in between. The CDR3 loop is CASSYSTSGEQFF. Written as DNA, the CDR3 is TGTGCCAGCAGTTACTCAACTAGTGGTGAGCAGTTCTTC.

V usage is TRBV19 and J usage is TRBJ1-1; D not certain. This CDR3 comprises 14 residues. Trimming shortened V by 2 bases and J by 4 bases, and 11 bases separated the two germline ends. The germline V gene has CDR1 LNHDA and CDR2 SQIVND (reference sequence). CDR3 nucleotides: TGTGCCAGTAGTATACCGATGGCATCCACTGAAGCTTTCTTT. Protein sequence: CASSIPMASTEAFF.

This chain joins TRBV5-1 and TRBJ2-7; tentatively, D is TRBD1 (6 bases). This CDR3 comprises 15 residues. V shed 3 bases and J shed 6 bases, with 19 bases lying between them. Germline V lookup: CDR1 SGHRS, CDR2 YFSETQ. Here the CDR3 DNA reads TGCGCCAGCAGCTCCTTGCTGATACAGGGTAGCGAGCAGTACTTC. Residues: CASSSLLIQGSEQYF.

This chain links TRBV4-1 with TRBJ1-2; 8 bases fit TRBD1. The germline V gene has CDR1 MGHRA and CDR2 YSYEKL. V was clipped by 4 bases and J by 2 bases; unmatched bases: 9. There are 16 residues in the CDR3. CDR3 sequence reads: CASSRIGQGLNYGYTF. CDR3 sequence (DNA): TGCGCCAGCAGCCGTATAGGACAGGGCTTAAACTATGGCTACACCTTC.

The gene calls are TRBV12-5 and TRBJ2-7, with D unclear. This CDR3 has 13 residues. V was pared by 5 bases and J by 2 bases, with 10 bases between. Per the germline V gene, CDR1 is LGHNT and CDR2 is FRNRAP. The CDR3 sequence: CASGLPLPYEQYF. The DNA for the CDR3 is TGTGCTAGTGGTCTTCCTCTCCCCTACGAGCAGTACTTC.

Worth noting for this clone: This specimen includes other DNA sequences encoding the same CDR3. The chain recombines TRBV27 with TRBJ1-2, with a possible D match to TRBD1 (5 bases). Germline-derived CDR1 and CDR2 are MNHEY and SMNVEV (reference sequence). The CDR3 runs to 12 residues. Trimming removed 5 bases at V and 5 bases at J, with 9 bases between. This CDR3 reads CASSPQGYGYTF. The CDR3, as DNA: TGTGCCAGCAGTCCGCAGGGATATGGCTACACCTTC.

This chain uses TRBV5-1 with TRBJ1-5; D might be TRBD1 (6 bases). Trimming removed 0 bases from V and 7 bases from J, with 14 bases in between. The CDR3 length is 15 residues. Looked up from germline, CDR1 is SGHRS and CDR2 is YFSETQ. The CDR3 here is CASSLDRAVGQPQHF. CDR3 DNA: TGCGCCAGCAGCTTGGACAGGGCTGTAGGGCAGCCCCAGCATTTT.

The chain has TRBV18 and TRBJ1-3; D gene uncertain. The CDR3 has 15 residues. Trimming stripped 3 bases from V and 0 bases from J, with 9 bases between. Germline values: CDR1 KGHSH, CDR2 LQKENI. CDR3 sequence reads: CASSPTGYSGNTIYF. The CDR3 DNA follows: TGTGCCAGCTCACCCACGGGTTACTCTGGAAACACCATATATTTT.

The rearrangement links TRBV2 to TRBJ2-3; no clear D. The CDR3 contains 15 residues. The germline V gene has CDR1 SNHLY and CDR2 FYNNEI. Trimming shortened V by 6 bases and J by 1 base, and 14 bases separated the two germline ends. The CDR3 bases are TGTGCCAGCAGGAGCACTCACCAAGGCACAGATACGCAGTATTTT. As protein: CASRSTHQGTDTQYF. Full variable domain (rest looked up from reference TRBV2 and TRBJ2-3): EPEVTQTPSHQVTQMGQEVILRCVPISNHLYFYWYRQILGQKVEFLVSFYNNEISEKSEIFDDQFSVERPDGSNFTLKIRSTKLEDSAMYFCASRSTHQGTDTQYFGPGTRLTVL.

J is TRBJ2-2 and V is TRBV7-9; tentative D call: TRBD2 (6 bases). The germline V gene has CDR1 SEHNR and CDR2 FQNEAQ (reference sequence). Trimming took 1 base from V and 6 from J, leaving 15 bases between them. The CDR3 is made up of 16 amino acids. CDR3: CASSLEVGSGSGELFF. CDR3 coding DNA: TGTGCCAGCAGCTTAGAGGTCGGGAGCGGGTCCGGGGAGCTGTTTTTT.

The gene calls are TRBV19 and TRBJ2-5; a weak D match, TRBD1 (5 bases). Deletions cut 5 bases from V and 6 bases from J, with 19 bases between. The CDR3 is 15 amino acids. From germline, CDR1 is LNHDA and CDR2 SQIVND (reference sequence). CDR3: CASSLQGSERKTQYF. CDR3 in DNA: TGTGCCAGTAGTCTCCAGGGCTCCGAACGAAAGACCCAGTACTTC.

This chain connects TRBV5-4 to TRBJ2-7; TRBD1 aligns across 8 bases. V trimming: 3 bases; J trimming: 0 bases; junction bases outside the gene matches: 5. Germline lookup yields CDR1 SGHNT and CDR2 YYREEE (reference sequence). There are 15 residues in the CDR3. The CDR3, as DNA: TGTGCCAGCAGCTACAAGGACAGGGCCTCCTACGAGCAGTACTTC. It is translated as CASSYKDRASYEQYF.

The chain carries TRBV6-5 and TRBJ1-2; TRBD1 is a possible D gene (6 bases). V was shortened by 6 bases and J by 6 bases, with 17 bases between the two germline ends. The germline CDR1 and CDR2 sequences are MNHEY and SVGAGI. The CDR3 extends over 14 amino acids. This CDR3 reads CASSPGQSRHGYTF. For the CDR3, the DNA is TGTGCCAGCAGCCCCGGACAGTCAAGGCATGGCTACACCTTC.